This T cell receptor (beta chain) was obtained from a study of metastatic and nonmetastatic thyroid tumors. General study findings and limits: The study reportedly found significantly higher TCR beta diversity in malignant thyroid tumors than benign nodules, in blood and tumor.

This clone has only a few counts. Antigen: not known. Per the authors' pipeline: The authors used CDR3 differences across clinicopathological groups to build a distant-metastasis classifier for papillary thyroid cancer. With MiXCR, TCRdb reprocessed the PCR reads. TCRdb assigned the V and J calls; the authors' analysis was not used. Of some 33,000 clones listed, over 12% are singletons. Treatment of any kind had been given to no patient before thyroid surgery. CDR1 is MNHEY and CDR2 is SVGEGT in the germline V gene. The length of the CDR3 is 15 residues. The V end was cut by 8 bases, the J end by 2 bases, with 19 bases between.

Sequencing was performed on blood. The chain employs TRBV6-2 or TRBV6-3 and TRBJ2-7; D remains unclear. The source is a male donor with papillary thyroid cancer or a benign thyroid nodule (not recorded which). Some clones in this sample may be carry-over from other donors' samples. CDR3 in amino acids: CASCLMADLTYEQYF. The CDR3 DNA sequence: TGTGCCAGCTGCTTAATGGCGGATTTGACCTACGAGCAGTACTTC.